This record concerns one T cell receptor (beta chain) sequence. Its antigen is not known. TCRdb's copy holds only in-frame clones and misses some; the assay was immunoSEQ multiplex PCR. The profile covers 30,000 to 45,000 clones, with roughly 90% appearing a single time and about 0.46% taken by the ten largest. This sample is part of a study of STAT3 mutations in large granular lymphocyte leukemia. Study as a whole: Roughly half of the longitudinally sequenced T-LGLL patients carried detectable canonical activating STAT3 mutations. Study-wide points: In T-cell large granular lymphocyte leukemia, about half of patients showed multiple immunodominant subclonotypes.

In germline, CDR1 is PRHDT, CDR2 FYEKMQ (reference sequence). With V trimmed by 5 bases and J by 2 bases, 2 bases remained unmatched. CDR3 length equals 15 residues. The rearrangement uses TRBV13 and TRBJ1-3; TRBD1 matches at 11 bases. The sequence derives from a human donor with T large granular lymphocyte leukemia. Some clones in this sample may be carry-over from other donors' samples. The source material was PBMCs. CDR3 in amino acids: CASSGGQGAGNTIYF. In DNA, the CDR3 is TGTGCCAGCAGCGGGGGACAGGGGGCTGGAAACACCATATATTTT.